These 8 T cell receptor beta chains were sequenced from one sample in a study of blood T cell repertoires in COVID-19. Produced via immunoSEQ multiplex PCR; TCRdb's table is partial and in-frame only. The sample yields under 250,000 clones, around 82% seen once. Sequenced input: peripheral blood. The receptors derive from a woman aged 55-70 years with acute or convalescent COVID-19.

Many counts were recorded for this clone. The chain uses TRBV5-6 and TRBJ1-1; 7 positions agree with TRBD1. CDR1 is SGHDT, CDR2 YYEEEE, per germline. V lost 2 bases, J lost 4 bases, and 8 bases stayed unmatched. The CDR3 consists of 15 residues. The CDR3 reads CASSFWAGQTTEAFF. The DNA of the CDR3 is TGTGCCAGCAGCTTTTGGGCGGGACAGACCACTGAAGCTTTCTTT.

V and J are TRBV29-1 and TRBJ1-1; D gene ambiguous. Germline assignment: CDR1 SQVTM and CDR2 ANQGSEA. The V and J ends lost 5 bases and 5 bases respectively, with 12 bases between them. The CDR3 contains 12 residues. CDR3 loop: CSVKEIGTEAFF. CDR3 nucleotide sequence: TGCAGCGTTAAGGAGATCGGAACTGAAGCTTTCTTT.

The chain is built from TRBV30 and TRBJ1-3, with D maybe TRBD1 (6 bases). This CDR3 contains 16 residues. V was cut by 3 bases and J by 2 bases, with 17 bases left in between. Germline V gene lookup returns CDR1 GTSNPN and CDR2 SVGIG (reference sequence). As DNA, the CDR3 is TGTGCCTGGAGCCCCCACAACAGGGCTACTGGAAACACCATATATTTT. Its protein is CAWSPHNRATGNTIYF.

The chain has TRBV5-4 and TRBJ1-3; D is unclear. Looked up from germline, CDR1 is SGHNT and CDR2 is YYREEE (reference sequence). Trimming cost V 4 bases and J 4 bases, with 12 bases left between them. The CDR3 has 14 amino acids. DNA for the CDR3: TGTGCCAGCAGCAGCAGCGGGCGGGGAAACACCATATATTTT. Its protein is CASSSSGRGNTIYF.

The genes are TRBV3-1 (or the pseudogene TRBV3-2) and TRBJ2-5; D perhaps matches TRBD2 (7 bases). Germline V CDR1 and CDR2: LGHDT, YNNKEL (reference sequence). Trimming took off 6 bases at V and 4 bases at J, with 15 bases between the two ends. This CDR3 contains 14 residues. This CDR3 reads CASRPKGGGETQYF. Here the CDR3 DNA reads TGTGCCAGCAGACCTAAGGGGGGGGGAGAGACCCAGTACTTC.

This chain uses TRBV6-5 with TRBJ2-7; a weak D match, TRBD2 (6 bases). The CDR3 has 13 amino acids. Germline CDR1 reads MNHEY; CDR2 reads SVGAGI. Trimming took 8 bases from V and 2 from J, leaving 13 bases between them. In DNA, the CDR3 is TGTGCCAGCGGCCCTAGCGCTCCCTACGAGCAGTACTTC. It codes for CASGPSAPYEQYF.

This chain joins TRBV9 and TRBJ2-2, with D uncertain. Germline assignment: CDR1 SGDLS and CDR2 YYNGEE. The CDR3 sequence is 17 residues long. V was pared by 3 bases and J by 0 bases, with 15 bases between. For the CDR3, the DNA is TGTGCCAGCAGCGCACCCCGTGAGCCTACGAACACCGGGGAGCTGTTTTTT. Its translation: CASSAPREPTNTGELFF. Combining the CDR3 with reference TRBV9 and TRBJ2-2 gives the whole variable domain DSGVTQTPKHLITATGQRVTLRCSPRSGDLSVYWYQQSLDQGLQFLIQYYNGEERAKGNILERFSAQQFPDLHSELNLSSLELGDSALYFCASSAPREPTNTGELFFGEGSRLTVL.

The chain recombines TRBV7-9 with TRBJ2-7; the D gene is possibly TRBD1 (5 bases). This CDR3 is built from 15 residues. Germline loops: CDR1 SEHNR, CDR2 FQNEAQ (reference sequence). Trimming took off 4 bases at V and 5 bases at J, with 18 bases between the two ends. CDR3 sequence: CASSYQGQPSDEQYF. The CDR3 coding sequence is TGTGCCAGCAGCTACCAGGGCCAGCCGTCGGACGAGCAGTACTTC.